This TCR beta chain was identified during a study of T cells in women clearing cervical HPV infection. Study as a whole: Only a few women had HLA typing results available. Study-wide results and limits: Unknown T-cell numbers per sample may underlie the richness differences.

Points on this clone: As yet, its antigen is unknown. At one boundary the junction diverges from the germline segment, which might be a read error. Other DNA sequences in this sample translate to the same CDR3.

TCR beta CDR3 amplified by multiplex PCR from roughly 1,100 ng genomic DNA. Generated by immunoSEQ multiplex PCR, the TCRdb table keeps only in-frame clones and is missing some. The sample data list around 39,000 clones. Sequencing was done on a sample of blood buffy coat. This receptor was obtained from a woman between 18 and 75 years old with a cervical HPV16 infection that either progressed to CIN3+ or cleared (not recorded which).

Incomplete CDR3 DNA: TGTGCCTCCGGCGGGGAGAACTCTGGAAACACG. This sequence encodes CASGGENSGNT. The whole CDR3 sequence is CASGGENSGNTIYF. V and J are TRBV30 and TRBJ1-3; D uncertain. The read terminates 3 residues ahead of where the CDR3 ends, so the germline J gene completes it. The germline CDR1 and CDR2 sequences are GTSNPN and SVGIG (reference sequence). The CDR3 covers 14 residues.